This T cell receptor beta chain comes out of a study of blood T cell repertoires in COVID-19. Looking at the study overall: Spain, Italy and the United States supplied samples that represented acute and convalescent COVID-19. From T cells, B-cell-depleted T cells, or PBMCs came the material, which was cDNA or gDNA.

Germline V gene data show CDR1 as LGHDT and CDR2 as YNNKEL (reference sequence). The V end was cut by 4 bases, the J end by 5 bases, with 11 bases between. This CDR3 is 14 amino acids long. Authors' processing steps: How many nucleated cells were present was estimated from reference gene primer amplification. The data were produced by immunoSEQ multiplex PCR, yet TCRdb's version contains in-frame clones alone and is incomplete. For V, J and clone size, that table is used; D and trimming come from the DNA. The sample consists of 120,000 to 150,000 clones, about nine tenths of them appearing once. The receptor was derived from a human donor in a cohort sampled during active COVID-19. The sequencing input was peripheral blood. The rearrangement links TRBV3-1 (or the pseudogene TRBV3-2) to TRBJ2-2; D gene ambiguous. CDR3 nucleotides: TGTGCCAGCAGCCCCCTAAGGAGAACCGGGGAGCTGTTTTTT. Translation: CASSPLRRTGELFF.